The next 8 T cell receptor beta chains were all read from a single sample in a study of blood T cell repertoires in COVID-19. Here immunoSEQ multiplex PCR was the method, and the copy in TCRdb shows in-frame clones only, minus some. Among 200,000 to 300,000 clones listed, 65% to 90% were seen once. The specimen was peripheral blood. The receptors were sampled from a man between 40 and 49 years old who had recovered from COVID-19.

This CDR3 is CTSSEGEVLDTQYF. CDR3 coding DNA: TGCACCAGCTCTGAGGGAGAGGTTTTGGATACGCAGTATTTT. The V and J genes are TRBV1 and TRBJ2-3; the table names TRBD2, a call not compared with the DNA. TRBV1 is reported as a pseudogene. The CDR3 extends over 14 amino acids.

V gene TRBV11-3 combines with J gene TRBJ2-5, with a tentative D call TRBD2 (5 bases). V dropped 8 bases and J dropped 4 bases, with 8 bases sitting between them. The CDR3 extends over 11 amino acids. The V gene's germline CDR1 is SGHNT and CDR2 YENEEA. The CDR3 spells CASREGETQYF. CDR3 sequence (DNA): TGTGCCAGCCGGGAAGGAGAGACCCAGTACTTC.

The chain carries TRBV30 and TRBJ1-5; no firm D call. The CDR3 runs 16 residues. Trimming left V 0 bases short and J 2 bases short, with 14 bases between. Per the germline V gene, CDR1 is GTSNPN and CDR2 is SVGIG (reference sequence). The CDR3 sequence is CAWSVEGTRGNQPQHF. The CDR3 DNA is TGTGCCTGGAGTGTGGAAGGAACCCGGGGCAATCAGCCCCAGCATTTT.

The rearrangement joins TRBV19 to TRBJ2-1, with D maybe TRBD2 (6 bases). The CDR3 runs to 13 residues. Germline lookup yields CDR1 LNHDA and CDR2 SQIVND (reference sequence). V was pared by 10 bases and J by 4 bases, with 14 bases between. This CDR3 is CATSRGTYNEQFF. CDR3 DNA: TGTGCCACCTCACGAGGGACTTACAATGAGCAGTTCTTC.

The chain carries TRBV10-2 and TRBJ2-7, with TRBD2 matching over 8 bases. Germline values: CDR1 WSHSY, CDR2 SAAADI. The V and J ends lost 6 bases and 0 bases, in that order; junction bases with no gene match: 13. The CDR3 contains 17 residues. CDR3 coding DNA: TGCGCCAGCAGCGTCGCACGGCCTAGCGGGCGCTCCTACGAGCAGTACTTC. The encoded protein is CASSVARPSGRSYEQYF.

The chain links TRBV12-3 or TRBV12-4 to TRBJ1-2; possibly TRBD1 for D (5 bases). V gave up 7 bases and J gave up 5 bases, with 11 bases separating them. The CDR3 extends over 12 amino acids. The CDR3 sequence is CASTPGGYGYTF. The CDR3 bases are TGTGCCAGCACCCCTGGGGGGTATGGCTACACCTTC.

This sequence joins TRBV30 and TRBJ2-7; a weak D match, TRBD1 (6 bases). Deletions cut 4 bases from V and 7 bases from J, with 20 bases between. There are 14 residues in the CDR3. Germline CDR1 is GTSNPN and CDR2 is SVGIG (reference sequence). The CDR3 DNA reads as TGTGCCTGGAACTCGGGACACCCACCGGGGGAGCAGTACTTC. Protein: CAWNSGHPPGEQYF.

This clone came up once. The chain recombines TRBV5-4 with TRBJ2-3; 10 bases are a match to TRBD1. The CDR3 is made up of 16 amino acids. Trimming cost V 4 bases and J 3 bases; bases outside gene matches: 8. Germline V gene data show CDR1 as SGHNT and CDR2 as YYREEE (reference sequence). This CDR3 is CASSKGTGDGTDTQYF. Here the CDR3 DNA reads TGTGCCAGCAGCAAAGGGACAGGGGACGGGACAGATACGCAGTATTTT.